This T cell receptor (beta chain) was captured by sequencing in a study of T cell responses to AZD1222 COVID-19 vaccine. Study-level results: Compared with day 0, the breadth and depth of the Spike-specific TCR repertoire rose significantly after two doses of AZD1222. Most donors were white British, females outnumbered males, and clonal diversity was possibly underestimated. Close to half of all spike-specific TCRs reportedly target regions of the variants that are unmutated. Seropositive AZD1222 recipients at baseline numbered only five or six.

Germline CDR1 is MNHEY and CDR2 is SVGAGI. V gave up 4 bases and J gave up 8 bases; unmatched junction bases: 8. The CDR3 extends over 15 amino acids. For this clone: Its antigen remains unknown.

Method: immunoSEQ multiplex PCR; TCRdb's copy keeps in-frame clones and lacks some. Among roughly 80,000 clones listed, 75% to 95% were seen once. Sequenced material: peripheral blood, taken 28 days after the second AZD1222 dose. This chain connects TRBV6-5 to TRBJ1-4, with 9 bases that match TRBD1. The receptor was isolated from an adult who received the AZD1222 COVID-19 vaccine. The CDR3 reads CASSSKGQGREKLFF. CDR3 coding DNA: TGTGCCAGCAGTTCCAAGGGACAGGGTAGAGAAAAACTGTTTTTT.